Listed below are T cell receptor beta chains from one sample, sequenced in a study of read filtering for tumor transcriptome and immune sequencing. Each CDR3 protein gets one entry after TCRdb re-called the reads with MiXCR. The sample contains some 19,000 distinct CDR3 sequences, around 21% of which appear only once. Sequenced material: a population of CD138-negative cells sorted from bone marrow. The receptors derive from a donor over 35 with multiple myeloma. Both conserved end residues are part of each CDR3. A D gene is named only where the DNA matches it firmly. Some rows have no size entry. The others give once, few or many, or a class for an expanded clone.

CDR3,DNA,V,D,J,size
CASSEGSGTGALNEQFF,TGTGCCAGCAGCGAAGGGTCCGGGACAGGGGCCCTCAATGAGCAGTTCTTC,TRBV7-9,TRBD1,TRBJ2-1,.
CSASRGSSTDTQYF,TGCAGTGCTAGTCGCGGGAGTAGCACAGATACGCAGTATTTT,TRBV20-1,TRBD2,TRBJ2-3,.
CATSVGLGSYNEQFF,TGTGCCACCAGTGTTGGACTGGGCTCCTACAATGAGCAGTTCTTC,TRBV24-1,.,TRBJ2-1,medium-sized
CSVGSGSPGELFF,TGCAGCGTCGGTAGCGGGAGTCCCGGGGAGCTGTTTTTT,TRBV29-1,TRBD2,TRBJ2-2,.
CSAEGQGLNTEAFF,TGCAGCGCCGAGGGACAGGGGCTGAACACTGAAGCTTTCTTT,TRBV29-1,TRBD1,TRBJ1-1,.
CGVPTFYGYTF,TGCGGTGTCCCGACCTTTTATGGCTACACCTTC,TRBV20-1,.,TRBJ1-2,.
CASSLRGGNTEAFF,TGTGCCAGCAGTCTCAGGGGTGGGAACACTGAAGCTTTCTTT,TRBV27,.,TRBJ1-1,many
CASTTTGALDQPQHF,TGTGCCAGCACCACGACAGGGGCCCTCGATCAGCCCCAGCATTTT,TRBV28,TRBD1,TRBJ1-5,.
CSASSQAPAAQETQYF,TGCAGTGCTAGTTCCCAGGCCCCTGCGGCTCAAGAGACCCAGTACTTC,TRBV20-1,.,TRBJ2-5,.
CATADGQTQYF,TGTGCCACCGCTGACGGACAGACCCAGTACTTC,TRBV24-1,.,TRBJ2-5,.
CASLPLTGGWNEQFF,TGTGCCAGCTTACCACTAACGGGAGGATGGAATGAGCAGTTCTTC,TRBV18,TRBD2,TRBJ2-1,.
CSAGAALAGQYNEQFF,TGCAGTGCTGGGGCGGCCTTGGCGGGACAGTACAATGAGCAGTTCTTC,TRBV20-1,.,TRBJ2-1,.
CASSQKETQYF,TGTGCCAGCAGCCAAAAAGAGACCCAGTACTTC,TRBV14,.,TRBJ2-5,many
CASGLGAGGPNEQYF,TGTGCCAGCGGCTTAGGCGCGGGAGGGCCCAACGAGCAGTACTTC,TRBV7-9,TRBD2,TRBJ2-7,.
CATKFGTEAFF,TGTGCCACCAAGTTTGGCACCGAAGCTTTCTTT,TRBV24-1,.,TRBJ1-1,medium-sized
CSARVNIGPGDTQYF,TGCAGTGCTAGAGTCAATATAGGGCCTGGAGATACGCAGTATTTT,TRBV20-1,.,TRBJ2-3,few
CASSLSTSGTYEQYF,TGTGCCAGCAGCTTGTCGACTAGCGGGACGTACGAGCAGTACTTC,TRBV7-6,TRBD2,TRBJ2-7,many
CASSLRVNTEAFF,TGTGCCAGCAGTTTACGGGTGAACACTGAAGCTTTCTTT,TRBV28,.,TRBJ1-1,.
CASSFQIGGDTQYF,TGTGCCAGCAGCTTCCAGATCGGTGGTGATACGCAGTATTTT,TRBV7-6,.,TRBJ2-3,.
CASRSGRYNEQFF,TGTGCCAGCAGGTCGGGACGCTACAATGAGCAGTTCTTC,TRBV7-9,.,TRBJ2-1,.
CASSKASGRDTQYF,TGTGCCAGCAGCAAAGCTAGCGGGAGAGATACGCAGTATTTT,TRBV7-2,TRBD2,TRBJ2-3,.
CSAILSGADTQYF,TGCAGTGCTATCCTCTCCGGGGCAGATACGCAGTATTTT,TRBV20-1,.,TRBJ2-3,.
CASARTSNTGDLFF,TGTGCCAGCGCTCGAACATCGAACACCGGGGATCTGTTTTTT,TRBV28,.,TRBJ2-2,.
CASREGTQGFSGANVLTF,TGTGCCAGCCGCGAAGGGACTCAGGGTTTCTCTGGGGCCAACGTCCTGACTTTC,TRBV19,.,TRBJ2-6,many
CSAQTGKTYEQYF,TGCAGTGCTCAGACCGGGAAAACCTACGAGCAGTACTTC,TRBV20-1,.,TRBJ2-7,few
CSALTPNTQYF,TGCAGCGCCCTGACGCCCAACACGCAGTATTTT,TRBV29-1,.,TRBJ2-3,.
CASSQGTAVNQPQHF,TGTGCCAGCAGCCAAGGGACCGCCGTCAATCAGCCCCAGCATTTT,TRBV3-1,.,TRBJ1-5,.
CASSLEPSREQYF,TGCGCCAGCAGCTTGGAGCCATCCCGGGAGCAGTACTTC,TRBV5-1,.,TRBJ2-7,.
CASSLTYFEQYF,TGTGCCAGCAGTTTAACGTATTTCGAGCAGTACTTC,TRBV28,.,TRBJ2-7,many
CASRPGQGADEQFF,TGTGCCAGCAGACCGGGACAGGGGGCTGATGAGCAGTTCTTC,TRBV2,TRBD1,TRBJ2-1,many
CASSSVGRASTDTQYF,TGTGCCAGCAGTTCCGTCGGGAGGGCCAGCACAGATACGCAGTATTTT,TRBV6-2/TRBV6-3,TRBD2,TRBJ2-3,medium-sized
CASIGTALTNYGYTF,TGTGCCAGCATTGGGACAGCCTTAACTAACTATGGCTACACCTTC,TRBV28,TRBD1,TRBJ1-2,.
CASSLVGLAHNEQFF,TGCGCCAGCAGCTTGGTGGGACTAGCGCACAATGAGCAGTTCTTC,TRBV5-1,TRBD2,TRBJ2-1,many
CASSPKQGGNTEAFF,TGTGCCAGCTCACCAAAACAGGGGGGGAACACTGAAGCTTTCTTT,TRBV18,TRBD1,TRBJ1-1,.
CAWTPNGGYEQYF,TGTGCCTGGACCCCAAACGGGGGGTACGAGCAGTACTTC,TRBV30,TRBD2,TRBJ2-7,.
CSASPDSGTEAFF,TGCAGCGCTAGCCCGGACAGTGGCACTGAAGCTTTCTTT,TRBV29-1,.,TRBJ1-1,many
CASSQRGEVAAFF,TGTGCCAGCAGCCAAAGGGGGGAAGTGGCAGCTTTCTTT,TRBV14,.,TRBJ1-1,few
CASVTGGANYGYTF,TGTGCCAGCGTGACAGGAGGAGCTAACTATGGCTACACCTTC,TRBV6-6,.,TRBJ1-2,many
CASSLGHSYERYF,TGTGCCAGCAGCTTAGGACATTCCTACGAGCGGTACTTC,TRBV7-2,.,TRBJ2-7,many
CSVEGGPGNEQFF,TGCAGCGTTGAAGGGGGGCCTGGCAATGAGCAGTTCTTC,TRBV29-1,.,TRBJ2-1,medium-sized
CSVDTGGSNQPQHF,TGCAGCGTTGACACAGGGGGTTCCAATCAGCCCCAGCATTTT,TRBV29-1,TRBD1,TRBJ1-5,medium-sized
CASSLGVGSYNEQFF,TGTGCCAGCAGCTTAGGGGTGGGCTCCTACAATGAGCAGTTCTTC,TRBV13,.,TRBJ2-1,many
CASSLPLRPTDAQYF,TGTGCCAGCAGTCTGCCGCTACGTCCCACAGATGCGCAGTATTTT,TRBV28,.,TRBJ2-3,.
CASSGGQGSNEQFF,TGTGCCAGCAGCGGGGGACAGGGTTCCAATGAGCAGTTCTTC,TRBV2,TRBD1,TRBJ2-1,many
CSVGGPTSYEQYF,TGCAGCGTTGGAGGCCCCACGTCCTACGAGCAGTACTTC,TRBV29-1,.,TRBJ2-7,many
CASSSGNNEKLFF,TGTGCCAGCAGCTCAGGGAATAATGAAAAACTGTTTTTT,TRBV28,.,TRBJ1-4,.
CASSSRLAGGTDTQYF,TGTGCCAGCAGTTCCAGGCTAGCGGGAGGCACAGATACGCAGTATTTT,TRBV6-2/TRBV6-3,TRBD2,TRBJ2-3,many
CAGSSTGLAGGGHEQYF,TGTGCCGGCAGTTCAACGGGGCTAGCGGGAGGGGGCCACGAGCAGTACTTC,TRBV28,TRBD2,TRBJ2-7,.
CASSLSGRAGNEQFF,TGTGCCAGCAGTTTAAGCGGGAGGGCCGGCAATGAGCAGTTCTTC,TRBV28,TRBD2,TRBJ2-1,.